The 7 T cell receptor beta chains given below trace back to one sample, sequenced in a study of sequential checkpoint blockade in melanoma. Generated by immunoSEQ multiplex PCR, the TCRdb table keeps only in-frame clones and is missing some. The sample includes 15,000 to 20,000 clones, around 63% of them seen just once. Described treatment: randomized to nivolumab then ipilimumab (arm A) or the reverse (arm B). The sequenced sample was CD8+ T cells sorted from blood (inferred from file names), obtained from a patient given nivolumab and ipilimumab in sequence. All receptors derive from a human donor with melanoma.

This chain connects TRBV7-9 to TRBJ2-5; possible D gene TRBD2, 5 bases. This CDR3 is 15 amino acids long. V was clipped by 4 bases and J by 1 base, with 13 bases between them. Germline V gene lookup returns CDR1 SEHNR and CDR2 FQNEAQ (reference sequence). CDR3 bases: TGTGCCAGCAGCTCCAGGACGGGATCCCAAGAGACCCAGTACTTC. This sequence encodes CASSSRTGSQETQYF.

Note on this clone: Other DNA sequences in the same sample also yield this CDR3. The chain employs TRBV28 and TRBJ1-1; 8 bases map to TRBD1. Germline V lookup: CDR1 MDHEN, CDR2 SYDVKM. The V segment lost 2 bases and the J segment 6 bases; nucleotides outside the gene matches: 2. This CDR3 spans 13 amino acids. The CDR3 is CASSLTGGAEAFF. The CDR3 DNA follows: TGTGCCAGCAGTTTAACAGGGGGGGCTGAAGCTTTCTTT.

The chain joins TRBV9 to TRBJ2-7; 9 nucleotides line up with TRBD2. The CDR3 spans 16 residues. Germline lookup yields CDR1 SGDLS and CDR2 YYNGEE. Trimming at V came to 0 bases and at J to 3 bases, leaving 7 bases not matched to a gene. CDR3 in amino acids: CASSVARGGVGYEQYF. CDR3 DNA: TGTGCCAGCAGCGTAGCTCGCGGGGGGGTAGGCTACGAGCAGTACTTC.

The chain combines TRBV27 with TRBJ2-6; D remains unclear. There are 15 residues in the CDR3. CDR1 and CDR2 (germline): MNHEY, SMNVEV (reference sequence). Trimming removed 3 bases from V and 0 bases from J, with 6 bases in between. The CDR3 reads CASSFEPSGANVLTF. The CDR3 DNA follows: TGTGCCAGCAGTTTTGAGCCCTCTGGGGCCAACGTCCTGACTTTC.

This clone was recorded a few times. The V call is TRBV14, the J call TRBJ1-1; 7 nucleotides align to TRBD1. Germline CDR1 is SGHDN and CDR2 is FVKESK. The CDR3 length is 13 residues. The V segment lost 3 bases and the J segment 6 bases; nucleotides outside the gene matches: 4. This CDR3 reads CASSHGQEPEAFF. As DNA, the CDR3 is TGTGCCAGCAGCCACGGACAGGAACCTGAAGCTTTCTTT.

This chain uses TRBV11-2 with TRBJ2-1, with 12 nucleotides matching TRBD2. Unmatched junction bases numbered 8, after V lost 5 bases and J lost 3 bases. The CDR3 length is 17 residues. In germline, CDR1 is SGHAT, CDR2 FQNNGV. CDR3 residues: CASSTTLAGGGYNEQFF. The CDR3 bases are TGTGCCAGCAGCACAACTCTAGCGGGAGGGGGCTACAATGAGCAGTTCTTC.

The chain is built from TRBV9 and TRBJ2-2; D is undetermined. This CDR3 has 14 residues. Germline V gene data show CDR1 as SGDLS and CDR2 as YYNGEE. V shed 4 bases and J shed 4 bases, with 11 bases lying between them. CDR3 sequence: CASSPVRGTGELFF. CDR3 nucleotide sequence: TGTGCCAGCAGCCCCGTAAGAGGCACCGGGGAGCTGTTTTTT.